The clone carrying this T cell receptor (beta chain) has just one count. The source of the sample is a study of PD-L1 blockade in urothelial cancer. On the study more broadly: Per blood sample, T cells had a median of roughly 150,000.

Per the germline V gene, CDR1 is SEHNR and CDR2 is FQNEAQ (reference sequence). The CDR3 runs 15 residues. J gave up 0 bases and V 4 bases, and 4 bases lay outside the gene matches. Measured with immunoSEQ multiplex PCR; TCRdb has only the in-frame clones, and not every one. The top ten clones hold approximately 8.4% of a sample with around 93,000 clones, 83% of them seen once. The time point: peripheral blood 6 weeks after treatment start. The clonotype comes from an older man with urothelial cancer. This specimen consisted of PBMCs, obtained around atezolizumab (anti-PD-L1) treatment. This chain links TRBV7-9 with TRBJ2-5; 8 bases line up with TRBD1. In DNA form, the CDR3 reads TGTGCCAGCAGCTCCCGGGACAGGTACCAAGAGACCCAGTACTTC. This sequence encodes CASSSRDRYQETQYF.